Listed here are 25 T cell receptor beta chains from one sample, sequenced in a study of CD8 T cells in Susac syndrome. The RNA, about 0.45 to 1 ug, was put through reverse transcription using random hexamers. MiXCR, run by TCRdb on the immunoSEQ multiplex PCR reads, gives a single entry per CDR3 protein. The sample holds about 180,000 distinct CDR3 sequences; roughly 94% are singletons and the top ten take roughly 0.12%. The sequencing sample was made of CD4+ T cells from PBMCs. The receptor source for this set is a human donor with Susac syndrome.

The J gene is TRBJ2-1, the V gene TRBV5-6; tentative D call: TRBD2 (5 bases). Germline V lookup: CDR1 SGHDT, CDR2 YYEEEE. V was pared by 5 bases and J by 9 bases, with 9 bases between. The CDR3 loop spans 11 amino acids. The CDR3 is CASSLEGEQFF. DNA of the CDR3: TGTGCCAGCAGTTTAGAGGGTGAGCAGTTCTTC.

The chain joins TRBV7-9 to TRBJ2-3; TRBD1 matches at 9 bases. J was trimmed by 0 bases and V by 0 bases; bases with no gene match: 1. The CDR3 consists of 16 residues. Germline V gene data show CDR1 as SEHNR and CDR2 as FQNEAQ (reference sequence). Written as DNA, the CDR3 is TGTGCCAGCAGCTTAGCCGACAGGGGGAGCACAGATACGCAGTATTTT. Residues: CASSLADRGSTDTQYF.

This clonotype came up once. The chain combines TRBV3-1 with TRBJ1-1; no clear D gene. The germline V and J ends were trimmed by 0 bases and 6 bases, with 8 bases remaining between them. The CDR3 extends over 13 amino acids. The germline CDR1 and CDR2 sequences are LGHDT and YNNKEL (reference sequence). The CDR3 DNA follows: TGTGCCAGCAGCCAAGATGAGGGAGCTGAAGCTTTCTTT. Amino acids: CASSQDEGAEAFF. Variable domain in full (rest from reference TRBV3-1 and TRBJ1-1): DTAVSQTPKYLVTQMGNDKSIKCEQNLGHDTMYWYKQDSKKFLKIMFSYNNKELIINETVPNRFSPKSPDKAHLNLHINSLELGDSAVYFCASSQDEGAEAFFGQGTRLTVV.

This chain's CDR3 is CASKQVDNYGYTF. DNA of the CDR3: TGTGCCAGCAAACAGGTCGATAACTATGGCTACACCTTC. This chain joins TRBV27 and TRBJ1-2, with a tentative D call TRBD1 (5 bases). This CDR3 has 13 amino acids. Germline V lookup: CDR1 MNHEY, CDR2 SMNVEV (reference sequence). The V and J ends lost 7 bases and 1 base respectively, with 10 bases between them.

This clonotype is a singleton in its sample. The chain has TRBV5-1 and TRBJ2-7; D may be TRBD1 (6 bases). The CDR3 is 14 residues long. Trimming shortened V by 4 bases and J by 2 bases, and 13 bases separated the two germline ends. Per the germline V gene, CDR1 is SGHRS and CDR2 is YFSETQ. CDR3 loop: CASSGDNVPYEQYF. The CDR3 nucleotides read TGCGCCAGCAGCGGGGACAACGTCCCCTACGAGCAGTACTTC. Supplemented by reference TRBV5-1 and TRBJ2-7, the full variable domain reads KAGVTQTPRYLIKTRGQQVTLSCSPISGHRSVSWYQQTPGQGLQFLFEYFSETQRNKGNFPGRFSGRQFSNSRSEMNVSTLELGDSALYLCASSGDNVPYEQYFGPGTRLTVT.

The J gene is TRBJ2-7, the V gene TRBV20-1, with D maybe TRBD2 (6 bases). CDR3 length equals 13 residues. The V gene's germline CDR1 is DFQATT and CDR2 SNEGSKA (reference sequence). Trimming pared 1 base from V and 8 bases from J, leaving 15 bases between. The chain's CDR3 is CSARVPGDSKQYF. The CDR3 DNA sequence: TGCAGTGCTAGAGTCCCGGGGGATAGCAAGCAGTACTTC.

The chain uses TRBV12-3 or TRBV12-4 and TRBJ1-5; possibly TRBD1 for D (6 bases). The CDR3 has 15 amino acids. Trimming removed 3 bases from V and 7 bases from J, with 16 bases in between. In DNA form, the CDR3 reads TGTGCCAGCAGTTTGGCGTCAGGGGATGGCCAGCCCCAGCATTTT. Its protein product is CASSLASGDGQPQHF.

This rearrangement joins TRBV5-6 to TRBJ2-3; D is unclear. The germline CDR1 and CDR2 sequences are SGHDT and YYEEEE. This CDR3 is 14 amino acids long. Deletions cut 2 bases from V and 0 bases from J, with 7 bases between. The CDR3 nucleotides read TGTGCCAGCAGCTTTTCCCCGAGCACAGATACGCAGTATTTT. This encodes CASSFSPSTDTQYF.

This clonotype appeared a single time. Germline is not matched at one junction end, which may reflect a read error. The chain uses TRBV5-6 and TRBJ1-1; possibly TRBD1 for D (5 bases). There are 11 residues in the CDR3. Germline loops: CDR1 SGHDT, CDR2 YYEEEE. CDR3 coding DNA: TGTGCCAGCAGCTTGGCCTCGGGGCTGAGTTTT. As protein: CASSLASGLSF.

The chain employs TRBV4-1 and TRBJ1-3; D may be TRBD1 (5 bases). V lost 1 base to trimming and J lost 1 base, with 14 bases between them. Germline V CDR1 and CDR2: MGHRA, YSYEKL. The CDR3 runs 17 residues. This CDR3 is CASSQGGRARSGNTIYF. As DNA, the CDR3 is TGCGCCAGCAGCCAAGGAGGCAGGGCAAGGTCTGGAAACACCATATATTTT.

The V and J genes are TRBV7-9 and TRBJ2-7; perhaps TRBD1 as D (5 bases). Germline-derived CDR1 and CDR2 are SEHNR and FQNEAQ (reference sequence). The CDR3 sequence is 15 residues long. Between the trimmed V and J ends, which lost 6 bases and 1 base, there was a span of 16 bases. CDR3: CASSGGADMSYEQYF. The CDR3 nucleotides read TGTGCCAGCAGTGGTGGGGCAGATATGTCCTACGAGCAGTACTTC.

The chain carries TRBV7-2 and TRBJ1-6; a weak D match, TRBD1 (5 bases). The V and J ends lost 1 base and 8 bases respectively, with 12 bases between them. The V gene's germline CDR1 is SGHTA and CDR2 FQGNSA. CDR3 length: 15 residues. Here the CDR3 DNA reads TGTGCCAGCAGCTTAGTCGGGGGAGGGGATTCACCCCTCCACTTT. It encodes CASSLVGGGDSPLHF.

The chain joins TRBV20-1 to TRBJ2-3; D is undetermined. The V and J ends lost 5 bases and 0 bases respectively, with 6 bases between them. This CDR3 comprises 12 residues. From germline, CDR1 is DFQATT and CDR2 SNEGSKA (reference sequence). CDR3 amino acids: CSAGKSTDTQYF. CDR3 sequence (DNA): TGCAGTGCTGGGAAAAGCACAGATACGCAGTATTTT.

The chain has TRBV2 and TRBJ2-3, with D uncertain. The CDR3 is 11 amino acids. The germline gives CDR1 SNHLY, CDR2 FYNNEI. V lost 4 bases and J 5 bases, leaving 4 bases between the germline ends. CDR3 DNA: TGTGCCAGCAGTGTGGTAGATACGCAGTATTTT. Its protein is CASSVVDTQYF. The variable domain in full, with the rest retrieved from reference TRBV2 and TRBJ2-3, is EPEVTQTPSHQVTQMGQEVILRCVPISNHLYFYWYRQILGQKVEFLVSFYNNEISEKSEIFDDQFSVERPDGSNFTLKIRSTKLEDSAMYFCASSVVDTQYFGPGTRLTVL.

The CDR3 nucleotides read TGTGCCAGCAGGTCCCGGACTGGTAAAGAGACCCAGTACTTC. Its protein is CASRSRTGKETQYF. The genes are TRBV6-2 or TRBV6-3 and TRBJ2-5; TRBD2 is a possible D gene (5 bases). Germline values: CDR1 MNHEY, CDR2 SVGEGT. CDR3 length: 14 residues. Trimming removed 6 bases at V and 3 bases at J, with 14 bases between.

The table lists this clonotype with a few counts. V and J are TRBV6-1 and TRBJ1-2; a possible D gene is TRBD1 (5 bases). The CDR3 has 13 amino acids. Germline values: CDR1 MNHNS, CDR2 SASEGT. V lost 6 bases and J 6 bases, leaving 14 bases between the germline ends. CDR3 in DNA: TGTGCCAGCAGCAGACAGCCTCTGGATGGCTACACCTTC. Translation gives CASSRQPLDGYTF.

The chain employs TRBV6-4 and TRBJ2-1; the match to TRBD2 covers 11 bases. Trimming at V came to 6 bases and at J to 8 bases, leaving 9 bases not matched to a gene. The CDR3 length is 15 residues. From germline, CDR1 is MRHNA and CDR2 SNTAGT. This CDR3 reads CASSKLAGASDEQFF. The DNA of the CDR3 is TGTGCCAGCAGCAAACTAGCGGGGGCTTCGGATGAGCAGTTCTTC.

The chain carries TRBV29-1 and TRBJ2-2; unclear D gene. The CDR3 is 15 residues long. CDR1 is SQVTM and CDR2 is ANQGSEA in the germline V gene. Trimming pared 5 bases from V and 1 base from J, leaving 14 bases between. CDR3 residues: CSVRFGTKNTGELFF. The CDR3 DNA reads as TGCAGCGTTAGATTCGGCACTAAGAACACCGGGGAGCTGTTTTTT.

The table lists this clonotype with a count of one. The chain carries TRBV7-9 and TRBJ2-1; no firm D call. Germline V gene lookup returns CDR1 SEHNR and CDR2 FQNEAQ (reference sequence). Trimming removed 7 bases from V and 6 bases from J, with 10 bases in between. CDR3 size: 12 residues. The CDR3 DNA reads TGTGCCAGCAATCAAGCTGGCAATGAGCAGTTCTTC. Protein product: CASNQAGNEQFF.

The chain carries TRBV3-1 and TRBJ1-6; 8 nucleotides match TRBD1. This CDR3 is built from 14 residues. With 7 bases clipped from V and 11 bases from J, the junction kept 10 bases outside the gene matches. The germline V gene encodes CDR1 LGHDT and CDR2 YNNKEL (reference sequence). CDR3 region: CASTSGTGKAPLHF. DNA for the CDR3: TGTGCCAGCACCTCCGGGACAGGAAAGGCACCCCTCCACTTT.

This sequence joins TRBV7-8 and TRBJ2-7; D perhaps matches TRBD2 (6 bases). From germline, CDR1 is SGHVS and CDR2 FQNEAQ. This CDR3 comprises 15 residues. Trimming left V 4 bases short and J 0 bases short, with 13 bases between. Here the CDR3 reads CASSSTGVSSYEQYF. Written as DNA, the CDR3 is TGTGCCAGCAGCTCCACGGGGGTAAGCTCCTACGAGCAGTACTTC. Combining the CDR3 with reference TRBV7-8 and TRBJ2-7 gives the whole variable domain GAGVSQSPRYKVAKRGQDVALRCDPISGHVSLFWYQQALGQGPEFLTYFQNEAQLDKSGLPSDRFFAERPEGSVSTLKIQRTQQEDSAVYLCASSSTGVSSYEQYFGPGTRLTVT.

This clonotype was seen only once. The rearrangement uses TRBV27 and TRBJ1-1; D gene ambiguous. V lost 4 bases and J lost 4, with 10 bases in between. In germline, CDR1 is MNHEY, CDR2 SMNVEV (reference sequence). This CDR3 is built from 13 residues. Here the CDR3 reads CASSYEGFTEAFF. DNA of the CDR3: TGTGCCAGCAGTTATGAGGGCTTCACTGAAGCTTTCTTT.

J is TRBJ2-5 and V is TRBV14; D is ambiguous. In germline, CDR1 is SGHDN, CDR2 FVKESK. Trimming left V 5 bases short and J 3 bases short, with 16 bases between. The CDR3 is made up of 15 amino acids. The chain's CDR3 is CASSEIRAFKETQYF. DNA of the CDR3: TGTGCCAGCAGCGAAATTCGGGCCTTTAAAGAGACCCAGTACTTC.

CDR3 coding DNA: TGCGCCAGCAGCTTGGTTGGACAGGGGGCCCACTACGAGCAGTACTTC. Protein: CASSLVGQGAHYEQYF. The chain combines TRBV5-1 with TRBJ2-7; 11 nucleotides match TRBD1. Germline V CDR1 and CDR2: SGHRS, YFSETQ. There are 16 residues in the CDR3. V gave up 0 bases and J gave up 3 bases; unmatched junction bases: 5.

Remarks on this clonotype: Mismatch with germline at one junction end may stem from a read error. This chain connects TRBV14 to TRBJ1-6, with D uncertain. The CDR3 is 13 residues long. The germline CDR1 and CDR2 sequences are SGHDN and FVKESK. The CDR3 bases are TGTGCCAACAGCCAAGAGACCAATTCACCCCTCCACTTT. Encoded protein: CANSQETNSPLHF. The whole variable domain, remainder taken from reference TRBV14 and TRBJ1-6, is EAGVTQFPSHSVIEKGQTVTLRCDPISGHDNLYWYRRVMGKEIKFLLHFVKESKQDESGMPNNRFLAERTGGTYSTLKVQPAELEDSGVYFCANSQETNSPLHFGNGTRLTVT.